The 2 T cell receptor beta chains given below trace back to one sample, sequenced in a study of Graves' ophthalmopathy and Graves' hyperthyroidism. The study amplified TCR beta CDR3 regions using RNA transcripts. The library came from an HTBI-primed first-round RT-PCR and a second-round multiplex PCR. MiXCR was run by TCRdb on the multiplex PCR reads, yielding one entry per CDR3 protein. The sample holds about 380,000 distinct CDR3 sequences, 15% seen once. Sample: peripheral blood. Receptor source: a woman aged 18-29 years with stable Graves' hyperthyroidism.

This clonotype was counted many times. V usage is TRBV6-5 and J usage is TRBJ1-6, with D perhaps TRBD1 (6 bases). The length of the CDR3 is 15 residues. V shed 2 bases and J shed 9 bases, with 14 bases lying between them. Germline V gene lookup returns CDR1 MNHEY and CDR2 SVGAGI. The CDR3: CASSYVQGGSSPLHF. CDR3 DNA sequence: TGTGCCAGCAGTTACGTACAGGGCGGGAGTTCACCCCTCCACTTT.

This clonotype came up many times. The chain joins TRBV6-5 to TRBJ2-5; tentatively, D is TRBD1 (6 bases). Germline CDR1 MNHEY, CDR2 SVGAGI. The CDR3 has 14 amino acids. Trimming removed 7 bases from V and 1 base from J, with 13 bases in between. CDR3 residues: CASTDQGPQETQYF. CDR3 bases: TGTGCCAGCACCGACCAGGGGCCCCAAGAGACCCAGTACTTC.